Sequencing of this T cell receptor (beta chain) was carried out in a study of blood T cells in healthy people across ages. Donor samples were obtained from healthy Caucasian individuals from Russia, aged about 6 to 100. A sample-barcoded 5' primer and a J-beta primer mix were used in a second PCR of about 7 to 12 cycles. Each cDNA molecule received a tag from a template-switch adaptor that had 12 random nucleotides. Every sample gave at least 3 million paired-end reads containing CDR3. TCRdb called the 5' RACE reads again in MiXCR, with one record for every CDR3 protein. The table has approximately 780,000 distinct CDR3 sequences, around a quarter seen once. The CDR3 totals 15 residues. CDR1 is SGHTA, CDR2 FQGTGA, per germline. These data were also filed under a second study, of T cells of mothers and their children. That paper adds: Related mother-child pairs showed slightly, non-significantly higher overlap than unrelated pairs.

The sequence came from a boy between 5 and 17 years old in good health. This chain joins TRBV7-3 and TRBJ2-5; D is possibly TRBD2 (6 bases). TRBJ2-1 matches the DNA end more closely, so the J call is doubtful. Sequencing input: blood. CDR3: CASSPSRDSYNEQFF. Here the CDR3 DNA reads TGTGCCAGCAGCCCCTCCCGGGACTCGTACAATGAGCAGTTCTTC.